What follows describes a single T cell receptor (beta chain). Its antigen is unidentified. The V gene end was trimmed by 0 bases and the J gene end by 6 bases; junction bases not matched to a gene: 6. This CDR3 is built from 16 residues. Germline V gene data show CDR1 as SGHRS and CDR2 as YFSETQ. The sample is drawn from a study of T-cell memory formation after mild COVID-19. About the study: TCR clusters were mostly confined to one donor each.

The authors produced TCR alpha and TCR beta cDNA libraries with sample barcodes and UMIs by 5'RACE using constant-segment primers. TCRdb re-called the 5' RACE reads through MiXCR, storing one row per CDR3 protein. Here the sample spans about 290,000 distinct CDR3 sequences, roughly 15% being singletons. General study findings and limits: From day 15 to 85, contracting clones were balanced between CD4 and CD8, whereas later expanders leaned toward CD4+.

Sequenced material: PBMCs or a T cell subset sorted from them (not recorded which). The chain is built from TRBV5-1 and TRBJ2-2; TRBD1 matches 9 bases. The sequence came from a man between 18 and 29 years old who had mild COVID-19 (a few samples of this study predate the infection). Cell type and time point are not known. CDR3 DNA sequence: TGCGCCAGCAGCTTGGCTGGACAGGGGTTGTCCGGGGAGCTGTTTTTT. This sequence encodes CASSLAGQGLSGELFF. The variable domain in full, completed from reference TRBV5-1 and TRBJ2-2, reads KAGVTQTPRYLIKTRGQQVTLSCSPISGHRSVSWYQQTPGQGLQFLFEYFSETQRNKGNFPGRFSGRQFSNSRSEMNVSTLELGDSALYLCASSLAGQGLSGELFFGEGSRLTVL.